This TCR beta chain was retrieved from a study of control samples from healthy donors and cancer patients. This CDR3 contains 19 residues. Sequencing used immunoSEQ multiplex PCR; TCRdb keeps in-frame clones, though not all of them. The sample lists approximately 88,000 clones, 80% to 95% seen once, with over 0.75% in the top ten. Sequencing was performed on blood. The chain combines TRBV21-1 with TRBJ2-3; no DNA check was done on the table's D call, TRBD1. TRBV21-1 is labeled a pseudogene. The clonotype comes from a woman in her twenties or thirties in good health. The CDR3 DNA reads TGTGCCAGCAGCCAATCCCGGCAGGGATTCCCTTCCCGCACAGATACGCAGTATTTT. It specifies CASSQSRQGFPSRTDTQYF.